Listed here are 16 T cell receptor beta chains from one sample, sequenced in a study of regulatory T cells in long-lasting Graves disease. Sequencing libraries for TCR beta were prepared with iRepertoire HTBI primers and Arm-PCR of CDR3 regions. MiXCR, run by TCRdb on the multiplex PCR reads, gives a single entry per CDR3 protein. This sample has some 430,000 distinct CDR3 sequences, with around a fifth found just once. The time point: persistent/refractory GD, antithyroid drugs over 5 years with positive TRAb. Generation of the TCR library employed RNA extracted from PBMCs. This specimen was peripheral blood mononuclear cells (PBMCs), taken when the disease was refractory, from a patient treated with antithyroid drugs. The source is a female donor with Graves disease.

The chain joins TRBV7-6 to TRBJ1-1; the D gene is possibly TRBD1 (5 bases). The germline gives CDR1 SGHVS, CDR2 FNYEAQ. This CDR3 contains 13 residues. Trimming took 1 base from V and 7 from J, leaving 10 bases between them. The CDR3 reads CASSLEWTSEAFF. CDR3 coding DNA: TGTGCCAGCAGCTTAGAGTGGACAAGTGAAGCTTTCTTT.

J is TRBJ1-2 and V is TRBV20-1, with no clear D. This CDR3 contains 14 residues. Germline CDR1 reads DFQATT; CDR2 reads SNEGSKA (reference sequence). V lost 3 bases, J lost 2 bases, and 13 bases lay in between. DNA for the CDR3: TGCAGTGCTAGGTTGGGGTTCCCGAACTATGGCTACACCTTC. Translating it yields CSARLGFPNYGYTF.

The sample holds a few counts of this clonotype. This sequence joins TRBV7-9 and TRBJ1-2, with D perhaps TRBD1 (5 bases). V was pared by 2 bases and J by 8 bases, with 15 bases between. Per germline, CDR1 SEHNR and CDR2 FQNEAQ (reference sequence). CDR3 length equals 14 residues. CDR3 nucleotides: TGTGCCAGCAGCTTATATAGGGACGAGGGGGGCTACACCTTC. It encodes CASSLYRDEGGYTF. The complete variable domain, with remaining parts taken from reference TRBV7-9 and TRBJ1-2, reads DTGVSQNPRHKITKRGQNVTFRCDPISEHNRLYWYRQTLGQGPEFLTYFQNEAQLEKSRLLSDRFSAERPKGSFSTLEIQRTEQGDSAMYLCASSLYRDEGGYTFGSGTRLTVV.

In its sample, this clonotype was seen many times. As DNA, the CDR3 is TGCAGTGCTAGTCCGAGGGAGACCCAGTACTTC. Residues: CSASPRETQYF. The V and J genes are TRBV20-1 and TRBJ2-5, with D unresolved. There are 11 residues in the CDR3. Germline V CDR1 and CDR2: DFQATT, SNEGSKA (reference sequence). Trimming took 3 bases from V and 5 from J, leaving 7 bases between them.

Many counts were recorded for this clonotype. The gene calls are TRBV7-9 and TRBJ2-5; TRBD2 agrees at 13 bases. J lost 5 bases, V lost 5 bases, and 8 bases had no gene match. Per germline, CDR1 SEHNR and CDR2 FQNEAQ (reference sequence). This CDR3 is 16 amino acids long. The CDR3 coding sequence is TGTGCCAGCAGCCCTTGGACTAGCGGGAGTGAGGAGACCCAGTACTTC. This gives the protein CASSPWTSGSEETQYF.

This clonotype was recorded at least ten times. The chain joins TRBV7-3 to TRBJ2-5; D tentatively fits TRBD1 or TRBD2 (5 bases each). The CDR3 runs 15 residues. V was cut by 0 bases and J by 4 bases, with 12 bases left in between. Germline V CDR1 and CDR2: SGHTA, FQGTGA. CDR3 nucleotide sequence: TGTGCCAGCAGCTTAACGTCCGGGACGGGAGAGACCCAGTACTTC. This sequence encodes CASSLTSGTGETQYF.

Concerning this clonotype: A read error may be the cause here, since a much bigger clone is one base away. The chain couples TRBV28 to TRBJ1-5, with a weak D call TRBD1 (5 bases). The CDR3 is 15 residues long. CDR1 MDHEN and CDR2 SYDVKM come from the germline V gene. CDR3 residues: CVSSGAMQFFQPQHF. As DNA, the CDR3 is TGTGTCAGCAGCGGGGCCATGCAGTTCTTTCAGCCCCAGCATTTT.

This clonotype was seen a single time. The rearrangement joins TRBV6-5 to TRBJ1-3; 8 nucleotides agree with TRBD1. The J segment lost 4 bases and the V segment lost 4 bases, leaving 12 bases of the junction unmatched. This CDR3 is built from 17 residues. Germline V lookup: CDR1 MNHEY, CDR2 SVGAGI. The CDR3 DNA reads TGTGCCAGCAGTTCCCAATACAGGGGGGGTTCCGGAAACACCATATATTTT. This encodes CASSSQYRGGSGNTIYF.

This rearrangement joins TRBV27 to TRBJ2-1; D possibly uses TRBD1 or TRBD2 (5 bases each). CDR3 length: 13 residues. CDR1 is MNHEY and CDR2 is SMNVEV in the germline V gene (reference sequence). Trimming removed 10 bases from V and 6 bases from J, with 16 bases in between. CDR3 nucleotides: TGTGCCACCGGGGCCACAGTCCCCAATGAGCAGTTCTTC. Its protein is CATGATVPNEQFF.

This clonotype was detected ten times or more. The genes are TRBV28 and TRBJ1-2; possible D gene TRBD1, 5 bases. Germline V gene sequence: CDR1 MDHEN, CDR2 SYDVKM. V lost 3 bases to trimming and J lost 4 bases, with 18 bases between them. CDR3 length: 16 residues. The CDR3 sequence: CASSFRLGVDLYGYTF. CDR3 in DNA: TGTGCCAGCAGTTTTCGTTTAGGGGTCGATCTCTATGGCTACACCTTC.

This clonotype came up a few times. A much larger clone differs from this one at a single base, so this may be a read error. This chain joins TRBV12-3 or TRBV12-4 and TRBJ2-2; TRBD1 aligns across 10 bases. The CDR3 contains 17 residues. CDR3 sequence reads: CASSAYLGQGNTGKLFF. The CDR3, as DNA: TGTGCCAGCAGTGCTTACTTGGGACAGGGGAACACCGGGAAGCTGTTTTTT.

The V and J genes are TRBV9 and TRBJ2-5; 8 positions agree with TRBD2. With V trimmed by 0 bases and J by 5 bases, 9 bases remained unmatched. CDR1 SGDLS and CDR2 YYNGEE come from the germline V gene. This CDR3 region has 16 residues. This CDR3 is CASSVGSGSMQETQYF. The CDR3 DNA reads TGTGCCAGCAGCGTAGGAAGCGGGAGTATGCAGGAGACCCAGTACTTC.

This clonotype was seen only a few times. The chain carries TRBV6-5 and TRBJ1-1; D is undetermined. Germline assignment: CDR1 MNHEY and CDR2 SVGAGI. The ends were cut back, 4 bases at V and 1 base at J, with 7 bases in the middle. This CDR3 is built from 13 residues. CDR3 loop: CASSSWQNTEAFF. The CDR3 nucleotides read TGTGCCAGCAGTTCCTGGCAGAACACTGAAGCTTTCTTT.

The CDR3 DNA follows: TGCAGTGCTAGAGATTCGGGGGGAAACGAACACGAGCAGTACTTC. It encodes CSARDSGGNEHEQYF. This chain links TRBV20-1 with TRBJ2-7, with 7 bases aligning to TRBD2. The CDR3 sequence is 15 residues long. Germline V gene lookup returns CDR1 DFQATT and CDR2 SNEGSKA (reference sequence). Trimming at V came to 0 bases and at J to 5 bases, leaving 10 bases not matched to a gene.

This clonotype was seen more than once but under ten times. The V call is TRBV20-1, the J call TRBJ1-3, with 9 bases aligning to TRBD1. This CDR3 comprises 15 residues. V lost 0 bases and J lost 4; bases outside the gene matches: 4. Germline values: CDR1 DFQATT, CDR2 SNEGSKA (reference sequence). CDR3 in amino acids: CSAREGQGGGNTIYF. The CDR3 nucleotides are TGCAGTGCTAGAGAGGGACAGGGTGGCGGAAACACCATATATTTT.

This clonotype was observed at least ten times. The chain links TRBV20-1 to TRBJ1-2; weak D call: TRBD1 (5 bases). The CDR3 has 13 amino acids. Germline CDR1 DFQATT, CDR2 SNEGSKA (reference sequence). Deletions cut 3 bases from V and 2 bases from J, with 10 bases between. In DNA, the CDR3 is TGCAGTGCTAGGGTTGGGGGGAACTATGGCTACACCTTC. Encoded protein: CSARVGGNYGYTF.